Included here is one T cell receptor (beta chain) sequence, with context. These data originate in a study of blood T cell repertoires in COVID-19. The wider study: The United States, Italy and Spain supplied acute and convalescent COVID-19 samples. PBMCs, B-cell-depleted T cells, or T cells provided the cDNA or gDNA that made up the material.

Patients at the Seattle site were enrolled during active infection and followed longitudinally. Under the authors' procedure: Reference gene primers were amplified, and this amplification served to estimate nucleated cell counts. Method: immunoSEQ multiplex PCR; TCRdb's copy keeps in-frame clones and lacks some. V and J calls and clone size are those listed in that table; D and trimming were worked out from the DNA. This table holds a few hundred thousand clones, 89% found once. The CDR3 extends over 14 amino acids. Germline CDR1 and CDR2: KGHSH and LQKENI. The junction had 4 bases not matched to a gene; V was cut back by 3 bases and J by 4 bases.

The sample comprised peripheral blood. The TCR comes from a woman aged 30 to 39 with COVID-19, enrolled during active disease. The gene calls are TRBV18 and TRBJ2-7, with TRBD1 matching 9 bases. CDR3 sequence: CASSPGTGPYEQYF. In DNA form, the CDR3 reads TGTGCCAGCTCACCCGGGACAGGGCCTTACGAGCAGTACTTC.